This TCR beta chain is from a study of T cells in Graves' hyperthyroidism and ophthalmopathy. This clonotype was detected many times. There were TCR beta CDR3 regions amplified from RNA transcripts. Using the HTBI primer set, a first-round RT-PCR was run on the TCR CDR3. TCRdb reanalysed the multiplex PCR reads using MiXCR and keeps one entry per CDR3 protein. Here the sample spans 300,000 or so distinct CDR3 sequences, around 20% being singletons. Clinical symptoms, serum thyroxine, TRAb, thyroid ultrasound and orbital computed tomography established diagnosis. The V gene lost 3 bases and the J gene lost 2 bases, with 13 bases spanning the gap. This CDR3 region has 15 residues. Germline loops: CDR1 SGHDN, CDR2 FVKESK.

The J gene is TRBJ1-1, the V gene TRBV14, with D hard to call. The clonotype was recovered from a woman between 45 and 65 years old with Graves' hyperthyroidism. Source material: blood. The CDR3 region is CASSHAGFLNTEAFF. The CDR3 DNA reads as TGTGCCAGCAGCCACGCGGGATTCCTAAACACTGAAGCTTTCTTT.